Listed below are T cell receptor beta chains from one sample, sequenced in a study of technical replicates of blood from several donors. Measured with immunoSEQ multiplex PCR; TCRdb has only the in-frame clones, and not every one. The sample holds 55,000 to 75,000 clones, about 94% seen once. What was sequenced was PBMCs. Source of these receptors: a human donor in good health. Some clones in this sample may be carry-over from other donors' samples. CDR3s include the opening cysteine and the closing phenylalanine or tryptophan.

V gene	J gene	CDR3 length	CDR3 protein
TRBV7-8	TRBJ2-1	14	CASSAQREYNEQFF
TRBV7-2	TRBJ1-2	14	CASSLGTFPYGYTF
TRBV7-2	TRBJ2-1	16	CASSLGYRLLDNEQFF
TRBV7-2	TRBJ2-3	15	CASSLRQSSTDTQYF
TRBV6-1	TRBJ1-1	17	CASSDRLTGDMNTEAFF
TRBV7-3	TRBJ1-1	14	CASSRQGGMTEAFF
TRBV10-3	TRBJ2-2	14	CAIKVWSDHGELFF
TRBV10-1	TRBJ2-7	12	CASRGSSYEQYF
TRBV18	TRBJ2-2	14	CASSRPGGTGELFF
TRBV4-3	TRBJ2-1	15	CASSQDWRESHEQFF
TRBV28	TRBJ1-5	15	CASSPRDRGSQPQHF
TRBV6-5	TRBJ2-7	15	CASSYSEGNNYEQYF
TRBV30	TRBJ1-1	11	CAWSTGTLHFF
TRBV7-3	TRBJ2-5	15	CASSFGLAAQETQYF
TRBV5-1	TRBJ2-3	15	CASSLEGTSKDTQYF
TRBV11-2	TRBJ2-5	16	CASSGYRDREQETQYF
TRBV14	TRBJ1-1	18	CASSPQPGQGINWFEAFF
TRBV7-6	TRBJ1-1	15	CASSLGQGTHTEAFF
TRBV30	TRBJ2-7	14	CAWIGLAGAGEQYF
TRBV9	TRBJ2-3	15	CASSASSGSTDTQYF
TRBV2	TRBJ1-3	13	CASRRDAGNTIYF
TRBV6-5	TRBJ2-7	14	CATTQQGRNYEQYF
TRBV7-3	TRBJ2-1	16	CASSARTSGRYNEQFF
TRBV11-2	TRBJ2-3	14	CASSLERWADTQYF
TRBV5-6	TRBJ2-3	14	CASSSGTGLDTQYF
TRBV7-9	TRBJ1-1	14	CASSSQTGVTEAFF